The entry below describes one TCR beta chain. The target antigen is unknown. Data came from immunoSEQ multiplex PCR; TCRdb stores just in-frame clones and leaves some out. The table records about 240,000 clones, around 82% of them present only once. The data originate from a study of Tregs in tolerant kidney transplant recipients. Study results and caveats: No direct test of biological reproducibility was done here.

CD4+CD25+CD127- Tregs, CD4+CD25- non-Tregs, CD4 and CD8 cells were sorted. This clonotype was sampled from a human donor in good health. The sample comprised CD4+ T cells from blood.

CDR3 amino acids: CASSQDGGAKNIQYF. The CDR3 DNA sequence: TGTGCCAGCAGCCAGGACGGGGGAGCCAAAAACATTCAGTACTTC. The chain couples TRBV27 to TRBJ2-4; D is perhaps TRBD2 (6 bases). Trimming shortened V by 6 bases and J by 0 bases, and 12 bases separated the two germline ends. From germline, CDR1 is MNHEY and CDR2 SMNVEV (reference sequence). The length of the CDR3 is 15 residues.